Below, one T cell receptor beta chain is given with its context. The record originates from a study of blood T cell repertoires in COVID-19. Only in-frame clones appear in the TCRdb table, and some are missing; sequencing was by immunoSEQ multiplex PCR. Of fewer than 65,000 clones in the sample, approximately 79% were seen once. There are 14 residues in the CDR3. Germline CDR1 reads MNHEY; CDR2 reads SMNVEV (reference sequence). With 5 bases clipped from V and 5 bases from J, the junction kept 7 bases outside the gene matches. Sequenced input: peripheral blood. The V gene is TRBV27, the J gene TRBJ1-1; 8 bases agree with TRBD1. The source is a man between 65 and 85 years old with acute or convalescent COVID-19. The CDR3 DNA reads as TGTGCCAGCAGTGTCAGGGGGCTGGCAACTGAAGCTTTCTTT. Translating gives CASSVRGLATEAFF.